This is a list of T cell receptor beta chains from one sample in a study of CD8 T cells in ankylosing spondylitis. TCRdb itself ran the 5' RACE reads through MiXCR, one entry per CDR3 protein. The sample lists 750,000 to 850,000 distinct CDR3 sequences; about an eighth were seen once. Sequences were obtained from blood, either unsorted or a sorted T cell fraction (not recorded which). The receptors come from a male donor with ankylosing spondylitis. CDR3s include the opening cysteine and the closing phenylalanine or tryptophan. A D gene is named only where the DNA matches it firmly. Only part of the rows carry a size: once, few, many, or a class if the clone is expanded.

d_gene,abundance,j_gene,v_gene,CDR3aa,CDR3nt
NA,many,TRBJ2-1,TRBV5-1,CASSGLGQGLGEQFF,TGCGCCAGCAGCGGACTAGGACAGGGACTCGGTGAGCAGTTCTTC
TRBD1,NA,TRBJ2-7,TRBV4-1,CASSQDRVWSYEQYF,TGCGCCAGCAGCCAGGACAGGGTGTGGTCGTACGAGCAGTACTTC
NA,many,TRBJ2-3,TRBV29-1,CSLIRVAESTDTQYF,TGCAGCCTCATTCGGGTAGCGGAAAGCACAGATACGCAGTATTTT
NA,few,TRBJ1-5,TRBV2,CASGTAQTNQPQHF,TGTGCCAGCGGGACGGCACAGACCAATCAGCCCCAGCATTTT
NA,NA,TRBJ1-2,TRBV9,CASSVESGDPLYGYTF,TGTGCCAGCAGCGTAGAATCCGGGGACCCTCTCTATGGCTACACCTTC
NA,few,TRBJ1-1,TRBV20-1,CSGATGNTEAFF,TGCAGTGGAGCGACGGGTAACACTGAAGCTTTCTTT
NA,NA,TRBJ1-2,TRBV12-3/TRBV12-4,CASSLSLRTYGYTF,TGTGCCAGCAGTTTATCTCTACGGACCTATGGCTACACCTTC
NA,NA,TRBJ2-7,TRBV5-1,CASSQFQGSYEQYF,TGCGCCAGCAGCCAGTTCCAGGGGAGCTACGAGCAGTACTTC
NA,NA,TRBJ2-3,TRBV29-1,CSVDGRPGTDTQYF,TGCAGCGTCGACGGGAGACCTGGCACAGATACGCAGTATTTT
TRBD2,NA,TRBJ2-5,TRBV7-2,CASSLGWTSGGRETQYF,TGTGCCAGCAGCTTAGGATGGACTAGCGGGGGCCGGGAGACCCAGTACTTC
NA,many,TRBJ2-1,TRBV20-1,CSVLRGYEQFF,TGCAGTGTTCTAAGGGGTTATGAGCAGTTCTTC
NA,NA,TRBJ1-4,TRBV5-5,CASSLGSAEKLFF,TGTGCCAGCAGCTTGGGCAGCGCCGAAAAACTGTTTTTT
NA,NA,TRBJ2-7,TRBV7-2,CASSSQERYEQYF,TGTGCCAGCAGCTCCCAGGAACGTTACGAGCAGTACTTC
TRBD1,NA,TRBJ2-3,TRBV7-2,CDSSLGGQYRSTDTQYF,TGTGACAGCAGCTTAGGGGGACAGTATCGTTCGACAGATACGCAGTATTTT
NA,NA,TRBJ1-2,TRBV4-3,CASSQAVGAGYGYTF,TGCGCCAGCAGCCAAGCGGTAGGGGCAGGCTATGGCTACACCTTC
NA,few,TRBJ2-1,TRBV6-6,CASTLGQKNEQFF,TGTGCCAGCACCTTAGGACAGAAAAATGAGCAGTTCTTC
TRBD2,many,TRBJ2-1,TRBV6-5,CASSSLWGGYYNEQFF,TGTGCCAGCAGTTCCCTGTGGGGGGGATACTACAATGAGCAGTTCTTC
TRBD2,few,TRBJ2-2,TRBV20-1,CSARFAGAVTGELFF,TGCAGTGCTAGGTTTGCGGGAGCGGTCACCGGGGAGCTGTTTTTT
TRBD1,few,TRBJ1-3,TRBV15,CATGTGRFISGNTIYF,TGTGCCACTGGGACAGGAAGGTTTATCTCTGGAAACACCATATATTTT
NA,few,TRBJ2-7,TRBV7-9,CASSLGTYGYEQYF,TGTGCCAGCAGCTTAGGGACTTATGGGTACGAGCAGTACTTC
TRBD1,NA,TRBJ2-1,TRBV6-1,CASRRRGLASTRNNNEQFF,TGTGCCAGCAGACGCAGGGGGCTTGCCTCCACCAGGAACAACAATGAGCAGTTCTTC
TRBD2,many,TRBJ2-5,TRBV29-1,CSFAAGGQWETQYF,TGCAGCTTTGCTGCGGGAGGGCAGTGGGAGACCCAGTACTTC
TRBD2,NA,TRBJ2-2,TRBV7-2,CASSPRLAQNTGELFF,TGTGCCAGCAGTCCCCGACTAGCGCAAAACACCGGGGAGCTGTTTTTT
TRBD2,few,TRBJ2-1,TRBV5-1,CASSSGATSDNEQFF,TGCGCCAGCAGCTCGGGTGCGACTAGCGACAATGAGCAGTTCTTC
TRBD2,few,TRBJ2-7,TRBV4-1,CASSQGGGRGSYEQYF,TGCGCCAGCAGCCAAGGGGGGGGGAGGGGCTCCTACGAGCAGTACTTC
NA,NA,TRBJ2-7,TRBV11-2,CASSLDSPTYEQYF,TGTGCCAGCAGCCTGGACAGCCCGACCTACGAGCAGTACTTC
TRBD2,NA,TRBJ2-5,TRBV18,CASSPNLAGEETQYF,TGTGCCAGCTCACCGAATCTAGCGGGGGAAGAGACCCAGTACTTC
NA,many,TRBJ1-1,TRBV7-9,CASSLETEAFF,TGTGCCAGCAGTTTGGAAACTGAAGCTTTCTTT
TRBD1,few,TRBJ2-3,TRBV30,CAFSGTVGDTQYF,TGTGCCTTCTCCGGGACAGTCGGAGATACGCAGTATTTT
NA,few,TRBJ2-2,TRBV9,CASSVGTRTGELFF,TGTGCCAGCAGCGTAGGGACTCGCACCGGGGAGCTGTTTTTT
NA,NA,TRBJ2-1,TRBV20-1,CSARDRGWIDEQFF,TGCAGTGCTAGAGATCGGGGGTGGATCGATGAGCAGTTCTTC
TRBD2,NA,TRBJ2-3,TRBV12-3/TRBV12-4,CASRLLAEGTGTQYF,TGTGCCAGCAGGTTACTAGCGGAGGGGACTGGTACGCAGTATTTT
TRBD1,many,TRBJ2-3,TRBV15,CATSMDRGRDTQYF,TGTGCCACCAGCATGGACAGGGGTAGAGATACGCAGTATTTT
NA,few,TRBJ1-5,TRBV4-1,CASSQDASQLSNQPQHF,TGCGCCAGCAGCCAAGATGCGAGCCAGCTTAGCAATCAGCCCCAGCATTTT
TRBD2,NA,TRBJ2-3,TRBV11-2,CASSHIAGGLTDTQYF,TGTGCCAGCAGCCACATAGCGGGGGGACTCACAGATACGCAGTATTTT
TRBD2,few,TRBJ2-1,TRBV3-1,CASSPYGWGGAYNEQFF,TGTGCCAGCAGCCCCTATGGGTGGGGGGGGGCCTACAATGAGCAGTTCTTC
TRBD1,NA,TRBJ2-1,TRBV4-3,CASSHGRDSSYNEQFF,TGCGCCAGCAGCCACGGCCGGGACAGCTCCTACAATGAGCAGTTCTTC
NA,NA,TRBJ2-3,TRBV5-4,CASSMGGVSTDTQYF,TGTGCCAGCAGCATGGGGGGAGTTAGCACAGATACGCAGTATTTT
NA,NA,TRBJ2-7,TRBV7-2,CASSLALAGNTYEQYF,TGTGCCAGCAGCTTAGCCCTCGCAGGGAACACCTACGAGCAGTACTTC
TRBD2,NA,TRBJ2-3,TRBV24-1,CATSTTSGSADTQYF,TGTGCCACCAGCACGACTAGCGGGAGTGCAGATACGCAGTATTTT
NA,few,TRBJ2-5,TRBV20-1,CSASSPWYQETQYF,TGCAGTGCTAGTTCGCCGTGGTACCAAGAGACCCAGTACTTC
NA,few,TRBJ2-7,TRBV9,CASSPSWGAYEQYF,TGTGCCAGCAGCCCATCCTGGGGGGCCTACGAGCAGTACTTC
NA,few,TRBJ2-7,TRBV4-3,CASSQDFGDEQYF,TGCGCCAGCAGCCAAGATTTCGGAGACGAGCAGTACTTC
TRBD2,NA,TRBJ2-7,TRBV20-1,CSAPPSGRANEQYF,TGCAGTGCTCCGCCTAGCGGGAGGGCCAACGAGCAGTACTTC
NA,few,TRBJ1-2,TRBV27,CASSLQPGYGYTF,TGTGCCAGCAGTCTACAGCCCGGCTATGGCTACACCTTC
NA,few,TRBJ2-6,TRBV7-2,CASSLAYSRPKLSSGANVLTF,TGTGCCAGCAGCTTAGCGTATTCCCGGCCGAAACTAAGCTCTGGGGCCAACGTCCTGACTTTC
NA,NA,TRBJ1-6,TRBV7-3,CASSLRGGVGSPLHF,TGTGCCAGCAGCCTCCGGGGAGGGGTGGGTTCACCCCTCCACTTT
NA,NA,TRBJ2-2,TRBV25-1,CASSAKGWNTGELFF,TGTGCCAGCAGTGCTAAGGGGTGGAACACCGGGGAGCTGTTTTTT